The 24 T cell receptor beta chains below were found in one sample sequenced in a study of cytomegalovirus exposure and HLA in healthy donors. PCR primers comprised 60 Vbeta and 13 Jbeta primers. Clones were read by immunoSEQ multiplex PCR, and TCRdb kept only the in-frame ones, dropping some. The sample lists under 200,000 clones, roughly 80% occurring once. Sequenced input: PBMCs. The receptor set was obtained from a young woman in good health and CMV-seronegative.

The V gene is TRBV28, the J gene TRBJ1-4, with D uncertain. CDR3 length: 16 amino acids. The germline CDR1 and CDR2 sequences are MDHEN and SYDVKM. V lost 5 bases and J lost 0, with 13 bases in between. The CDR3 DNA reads TGTGCCAGCAGTATGAGATACTCCGCAACTAATGAAAAACTGTTTTTT. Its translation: CASSMRYSATNEKLFF.

CDR3 DNA: TGTGCCAGCAGCTTATTGGGCGCCAATCAGCCCCAGCATTTT. Amino acids: CASSLLGANQPQHF. The J gene is TRBJ1-5, the V gene TRBV11-2; D call uncertain. CDR1 SGHAT and CDR2 FQNNGV come from the germline V gene. The CDR3 spans 14 residues. V was shortened by 2 bases and J by 3 bases, with 8 bases between the two germline ends.

The CDR3 sequence is CASSFSGSGVETQYF. The CDR3 DNA follows: TGTGCCAGCAGCTTTAGCGGGAGTGGAGTAGAGACCCAGTACTTC. The chain combines TRBV7-6 with TRBJ2-5; 9 bases agree with TRBD2. Germline V CDR1 and CDR2: SGHVS, FNYEAQ. The CDR3 is 15 residues long. V shed 3 bases and J 4 bases; nucleotides not matched to a gene: 6. Filled out from reference TRBV7-6 and TRBJ2-5, the complete variable domain reads GAGVSQSPRYKVTKRGQDVALRCDPISGHVSLYWYRQALGQGPEFLTYFNYEAQQDKSGLPNDRFSAERPEGSISTLTIQRTEQRDSAMYRCASSFSGSGVETQYFGPGTRLLVL.

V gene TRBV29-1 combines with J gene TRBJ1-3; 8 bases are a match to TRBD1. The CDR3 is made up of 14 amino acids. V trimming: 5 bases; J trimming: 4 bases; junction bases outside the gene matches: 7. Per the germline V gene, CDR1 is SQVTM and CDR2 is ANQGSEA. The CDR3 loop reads CSVSEGQAGNTIYF. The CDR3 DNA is TGCAGCGTTTCAGAGGGACAGGCAGGAAACACCATATATTTT.

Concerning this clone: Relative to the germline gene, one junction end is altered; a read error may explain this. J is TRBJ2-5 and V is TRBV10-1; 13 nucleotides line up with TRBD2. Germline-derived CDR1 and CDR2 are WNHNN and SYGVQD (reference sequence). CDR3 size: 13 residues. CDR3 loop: CASIRTSGRFRDF. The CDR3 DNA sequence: TGCGCCAGCATTCGGACTAGCGGGAGATTTAGAGACTTC.

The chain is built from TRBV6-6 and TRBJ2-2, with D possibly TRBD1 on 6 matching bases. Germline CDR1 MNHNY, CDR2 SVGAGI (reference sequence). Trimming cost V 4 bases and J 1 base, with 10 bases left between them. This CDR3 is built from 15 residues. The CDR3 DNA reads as TGTGCCAGCAGTTTTGGGGGACAGAACACCGGGGAGCTGTTTTTT. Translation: CASSFGGQNTGELFF.

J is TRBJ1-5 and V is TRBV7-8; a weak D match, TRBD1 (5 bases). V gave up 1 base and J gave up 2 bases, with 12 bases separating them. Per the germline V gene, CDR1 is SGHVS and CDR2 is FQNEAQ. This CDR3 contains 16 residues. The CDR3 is CASSLETKGRNQPQHF. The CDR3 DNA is TGTGCCAGCAGCTTAGAGACGAAGGGGCGCAATCAGCCCCAGCATTTT.

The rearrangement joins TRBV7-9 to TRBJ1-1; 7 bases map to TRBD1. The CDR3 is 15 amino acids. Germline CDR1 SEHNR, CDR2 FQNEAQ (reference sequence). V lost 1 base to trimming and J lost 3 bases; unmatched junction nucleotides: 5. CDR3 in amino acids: CASSLGDRVYTEAFF. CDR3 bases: TGTGCCAGCAGCTTAGGGGACAGAGTCTACACTGAAGCTTTCTTT.

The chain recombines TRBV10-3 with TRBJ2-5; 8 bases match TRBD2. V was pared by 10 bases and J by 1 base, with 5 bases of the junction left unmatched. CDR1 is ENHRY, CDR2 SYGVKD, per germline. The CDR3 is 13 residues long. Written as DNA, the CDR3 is TGTGCCACCGGTCGGGGGGGCCAAGAGACCCAGTACTTC. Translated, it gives CATGRGGQETQYF.

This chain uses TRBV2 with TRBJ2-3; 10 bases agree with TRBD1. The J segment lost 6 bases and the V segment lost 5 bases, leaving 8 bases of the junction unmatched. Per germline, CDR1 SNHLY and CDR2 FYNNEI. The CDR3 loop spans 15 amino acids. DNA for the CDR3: TGTGCCAGCAGTCCCGACAGGGGGCGATCGGATACGCAGTATTTT. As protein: CASSPDRGRSDTQYF.

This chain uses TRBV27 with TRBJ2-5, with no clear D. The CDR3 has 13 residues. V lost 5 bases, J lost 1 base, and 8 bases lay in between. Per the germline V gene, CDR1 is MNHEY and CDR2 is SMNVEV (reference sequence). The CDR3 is CASSPQAQETQYF. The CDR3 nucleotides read TGTGCCAGCAGTCCTCAGGCCCAAGAGACCCAGTACTTC.

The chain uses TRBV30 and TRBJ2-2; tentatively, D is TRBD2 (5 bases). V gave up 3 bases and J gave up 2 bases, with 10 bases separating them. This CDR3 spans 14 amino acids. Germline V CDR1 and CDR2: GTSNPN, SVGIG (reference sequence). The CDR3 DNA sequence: TGTGCCTGGAGCGCTGAGGGCAACACCGGGGAGCTGTTTTTT. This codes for CAWSAEGNTGELFF.

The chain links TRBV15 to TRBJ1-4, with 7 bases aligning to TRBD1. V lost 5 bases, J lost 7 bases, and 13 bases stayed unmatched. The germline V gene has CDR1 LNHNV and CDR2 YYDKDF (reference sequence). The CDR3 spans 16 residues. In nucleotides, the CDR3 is TGTGCCACCAGCTCGTCCGGGACAGAGAAAATTGAAAAACTGTTTTTT. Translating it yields CATSSSGTEKIEKLFF.

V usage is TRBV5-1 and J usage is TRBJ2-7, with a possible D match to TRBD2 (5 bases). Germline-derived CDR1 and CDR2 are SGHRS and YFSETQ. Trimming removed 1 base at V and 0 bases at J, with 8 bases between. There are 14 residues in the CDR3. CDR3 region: CASSLRTGSYEQYF. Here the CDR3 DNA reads TGCGCCAGCAGCTTGAGGACTGGCTCCTACGAGCAGTACTTC.

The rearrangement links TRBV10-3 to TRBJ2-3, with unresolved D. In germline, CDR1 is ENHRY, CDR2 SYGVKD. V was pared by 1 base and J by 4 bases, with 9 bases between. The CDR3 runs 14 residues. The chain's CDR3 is CAISEYERADTQYF. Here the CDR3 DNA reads TGTGCCATCAGTGAGTACGAGCGTGCAGATACGCAGTATTTT.

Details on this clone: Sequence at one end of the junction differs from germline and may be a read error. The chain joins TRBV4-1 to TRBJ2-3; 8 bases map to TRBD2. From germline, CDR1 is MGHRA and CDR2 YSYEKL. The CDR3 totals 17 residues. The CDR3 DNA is TGCGCCAGCAGCCAAGATAGTGCGGGAGGAGTCACAGATGCGCAGTATTTT. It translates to CASSQDSAGGVTDAQYF.

In DNA, the CDR3 is TGTGCCAGCTCTCAGACTAGCGGGACCTACGAGCAGTACTTC. Translating it yields CASSQTSGTYEQYF. This sequence joins TRBV18 and TRBJ2-7; 11 nucleotides match TRBD2. The V and J ends lost 6 bases and 2 bases, in that order; junction bases with no gene match: 3. This CDR3 has 14 amino acids. Germline-derived CDR1 and CDR2 are KGHSH and LQKENI.

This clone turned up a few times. The CDR3 coding sequence is TGCAGCGTTGAGTCACCCGGGACACAACAAGAGACCCAGTACTTC. Encoded protein: CSVESPGTQQETQYF. V is TRBV29-1 and J is TRBJ2-5; a possible D gene is TRBD1 (6 bases). The V end was cut by 3 bases, the J end by 2 bases, with 16 bases between. The germline V gene has CDR1 SQVTM and CDR2 ANQGSEA. The CDR3 extends over 15 amino acids. Using reference TRBV29-1 and TRBJ2-5 for the parts outside the CDR3, the full variable domain is SAVISQKPSRDICQRGTSLTIQCQVDSQVTMMFWYRQQPGQSLTLIATANQGSEATYESGFVIDKFPISRPNLTFSTLTVSNMSPEDSSIYLCSVESPGTQQETQYFGPGTRLLVL.

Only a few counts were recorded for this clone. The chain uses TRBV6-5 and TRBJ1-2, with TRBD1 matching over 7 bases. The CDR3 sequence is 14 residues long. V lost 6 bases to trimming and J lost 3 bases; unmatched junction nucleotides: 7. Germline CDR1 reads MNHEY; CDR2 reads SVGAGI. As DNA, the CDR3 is TGTGCCAGCAGACGACAGGGTTTCCACTATGGCTACACCTTC. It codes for CASRRQGFHYGYTF.

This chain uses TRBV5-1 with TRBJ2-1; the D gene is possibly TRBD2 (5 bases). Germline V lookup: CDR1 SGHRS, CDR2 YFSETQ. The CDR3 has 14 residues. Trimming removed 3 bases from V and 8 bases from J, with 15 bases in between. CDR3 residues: CASSSLGSGDEQFF. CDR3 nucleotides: TGCGCCAGCAGCTCCTTAGGGAGTGGGGATGAGCAGTTCTTC.

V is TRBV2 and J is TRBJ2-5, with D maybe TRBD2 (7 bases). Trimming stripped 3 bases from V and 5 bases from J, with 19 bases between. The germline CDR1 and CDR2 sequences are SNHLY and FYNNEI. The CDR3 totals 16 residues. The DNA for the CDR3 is TGTGCCAGCAGTGAGGGGGGGGCATCCCTACTGGAGACCCAGTACTTC. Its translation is CASSEGGASLLETQYF.

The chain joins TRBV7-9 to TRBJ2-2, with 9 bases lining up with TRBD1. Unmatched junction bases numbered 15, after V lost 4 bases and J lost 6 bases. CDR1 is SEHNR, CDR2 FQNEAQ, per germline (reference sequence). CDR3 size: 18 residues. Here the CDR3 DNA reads TGTGCCAGCAGCTCCACAGCTACAGGGGGCGTCGGCTCCGGGGAGCTGTTTTTT. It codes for CASSSTATGGVGSGELFF.

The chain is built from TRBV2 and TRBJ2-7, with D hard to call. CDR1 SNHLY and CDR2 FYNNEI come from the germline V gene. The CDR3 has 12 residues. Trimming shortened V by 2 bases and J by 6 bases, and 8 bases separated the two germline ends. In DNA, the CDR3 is TGTGCCAGCAGTGAATCCTATACCGAGCAGTACTTC. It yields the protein CASSESYTEQYF. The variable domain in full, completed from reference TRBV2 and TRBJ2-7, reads EPEVTQTPSHQVTQMGQEVILRCVPISNHLYFYWYRQILGQKVEFLVSFYNNEISEKSEIFDDQFSVERPDGSNFTLKIRSTKLEDSAMYFCASSESYTEQYFGPGTRLTVT.

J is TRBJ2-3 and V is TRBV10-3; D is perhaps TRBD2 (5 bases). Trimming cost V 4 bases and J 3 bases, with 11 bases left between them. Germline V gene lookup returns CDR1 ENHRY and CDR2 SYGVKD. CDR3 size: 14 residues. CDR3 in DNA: TGTGCCATCAGTGGGGAGATGGGGACAGATACGCAGTATTTT. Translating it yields CAISGEMGTDTQYF.